This TCR beta chain was sequenced during a study of response to subunit inactivated influenza vaccine. TCRdb reanalysed the RT-PCR reads using MiXCR and keeps one entry per CDR3 protein. The sample records about 570,000 distinct CDR3 sequences, about 11% being singletons. These data also formed part of another study, on T cells expressing NK-cell markers. As reported in that work: The TCR beta cDNA came from 5'RACE template switching with UMIs. Cells sorted as CD3+CD56+NKG2C+, CD3+CD56+NKG2C- and CD3+CD56-NKG2C+ T cells supplied the TCR beta repertoires. An anti-gamma-delta TCR antibody restricted sorting to alpha-beta TCR T cells in several experiments.

This sequence was found in a man over 45 who received an inactivated influenza vaccine. Here the sequenced sample was PBMCs from blood, taken on the day of vaccination.

CDR3 coding DNA: TGTGCCACCACCAATCCAGGGATTACTGAAGCTTTCTTT. Protein product: CATTNPGITEAFF. The V call is TRBV6-6, the J call TRBJ1-1; a possible D gene is TRBD1 (5 bases). The germline V gene has CDR1 MNHNY and CDR2 SVGAGI (reference sequence). This CDR3 comprises 13 residues. V was shortened by 10 bases and J by 5 bases, with 17 bases between the two germline ends.